This T cell receptor (beta chain) was documented in a study of blood T cells in healthy people across ages. Study background: With template switching, about one barcoded beta molecule was captured per two T cells. Notes on the study in general: Older age went with lower TCR beta diversity per million T cells, in a roughly linear way.

This clonotype was seen only a few times. Its antigen is unknown. This CDR3 has 15 amino acids. Deletions cut 2 bases from V and 3 bases from J, with 12 bases between. Germline CDR1 and CDR2: MNHNY and SVGAGI (reference sequence). For the second PCR, which ran for 7 to 11 cycles, a sample-barcoded 5' primer and a J-beta primer mix were used. TCRdb independently ran MiXCR on the 5' RACE reads; one entry per CDR3 protein. This sample carries about 1.4 million distinct CDR3 sequences, approximately 60% of them seen once, and the ten largest clones take 6.5% to 8.5%. The chain joins TRBV6-6 to TRBJ2-3, with D maybe TRBD2 (5 bases). What was sequenced was blood. This TCR was sampled from a man aged 18 to 29 in good health. The CDR3 DNA reads TGTGCCAGCAGTTACACGAGGGTGAGGACAGATACGCAGTATTTT. Protein sequence: CASSYTRVRTDTQYF.